A single TCR beta chain is shown here with its context. Antigen specificity is unknown. TCRdb keeps only in-frame clones here, not all; method: immunoSEQ multiplex PCR. The sample lists nearly 300,000 clones, approximately 76% occurring once. The data derive from a study of cytotoxic CD8 clonotypes in ibrutinib-treated CLL. The wider study: Enrolment comprised approximately 10 relapsed/refractory and over 14 treatment-naive patients; approximately 18 were IGHV unmutated. Mean productive templates were about 260,000; mean productive rearrangements were roughly 100,000. Study findings and constraints: Baseline levels were approached again at progression, after clonality had risen at ibrutinib response. Patients had baseline clonality above age-matched healthy donors, and this clonality moved with circulating CD8+ T-cell counts.

With 2 bases clipped from V and 6 bases from J, the junction kept 9 bases outside the gene matches. CDR3 length: 15 amino acids. Germline V gene data show CDR1 as LNHNV and CDR2 as YYDKDF (reference sequence). This chain uses TRBV15 with TRBJ2-7; 8 bases agree with TRBD2. The TCR sequence derives from a human donor with chronic lymphocytic leukemia. The material sequenced was PBMCs, taken at disease progression, from a patient treated with ibrutinib. The CDR3 DNA reads TGTGCCACCAGCAGAACCGGGACTAGAAATTCCGAGCAGTACTTC. Its protein product is CATSRTGTRNSEQYF.